These T cell receptor beta chains were read from a single sample in a study of T cell repertoires in cytomegalovirus infection. TCRdb reprocessed the reads via MiXCR and lists one record per CDR3 protein. Of about 180,000 distinct CDR3 sequences in the sample, about a sixth were seen once. The sample consisted of CD8+ T cells from PBMCs. These receptors all come from a human donor in good health (CMV status not recorded). Some clones in this sample may be carry-over from other donors' samples. CDR3s include the opening cysteine and the closing phenylalanine or tryptophan. D genes are given only for firm matches. The listing skips clone size in some rows; elsewhere it reads once, few, many or a size class.

V gene,D gene,J gene,clone size,CDR3 DNA,CDR3 protein
TRBV20-1,.,TRBJ2-4,few,TGCAGTGCTAGCCCCCGGGACCGAGTAGCCAAAAACATTCAGTACTTC,CSASPRDRVAKNIQYF
TRBV28,TRBD1,TRBJ2-7,many,TGTGCCAGCAGTTTGCCTGACAGGGGGGAATCCTACGAGCAGTACTTC,CASSLPDRGESYEQYF
TRBV11-2,TRBD1,TRBJ1-4,.,TGTGCCAGCAGCTTTAGCCGCCGGGACAGCTCTAATGAAAAACTGTTTTTT,CASSFSRRDSSNEKLFF
TRBV11-2,.,TRBJ1-4,.,TGTGCCAGCAGCTTAGGGACCTCCTATGAAAAACTGTTTTTT,CASSLGTSYEKLFF
TRBV7-8,TRBD1,TRBJ1-2,few,TGTGCCAGCAGCTCAGATACAGGGGGCTATGGCTACACCTTC,CASSSDTGGYGYTF
TRBV10-3,TRBD1,TRBJ2-7,.,TGTGCCATATTTGGACAGGGGGCTAATGGTTCCTACGAGCAGTACTTC,CAIFGQGANGSYEQYF
TRBV7-9,.,TRBJ2-2,few,TGTGCCAGCTTCTGGAAGGGAGGTACTTACACCGGGGAGCTGTTTTTT,CASFWKGGTYTGELFF
TRBV29-1,.,TRBJ2-7,few,TGCAGCGTTGACTTAAAGGGGTCTGGATACGAGCAGTACTTC,CSVDLKGSGYEQYF
TRBV7-9,TRBD2,TRBJ2-3,few,TGTGCCAGCAGCAGTGAGCGGGGGGGGCCGACGAAGCAGTATTTT,CASSSERGGPTKQYF
TRBV5-6,TRBD2,TRBJ2-1,.,TGTGCCAGCAGCCGCGGGGGGTCTGTGCAGTTCTTC,CASSRGGSVQFF
TRBV7-2,.,TRBJ2-1,.,TGTGCCAGCAGCTTCCGGAACACGGGTTTGTTGATCAATGAGCAGTTCTTC,CASSFRNTGLLINEQFF
TRBV20-1,.,TRBJ1-5,few,TGCAGTGCTAGAGATCCCACAGTCGATCAGCCCCAGCATTTT,CSARDPTVDQPQHF
TRBV7-2,TRBD2,TRBJ2-3,many,TGTGCCAGCAGCTTTTACGCGGGGGGCCCCACTAATACGCAGTATTTT,CASSFYAGGPTNTQYF
TRBV7-8,.,TRBJ1-1,few,TGTGCCAGCAGCTTAAATGGGAGGACGGGAGCCTCCAAGAGCACTGAAGCTTTCTTT,CASSLNGRTGASKSTEAFF
TRBV5-4,.,TRBJ1-2,.,TGTGCCAGCAGTAACAGGATGCCGCACTATGGCTACACCTTC,CASSNRMPHYGYTF
TRBV12-5,.,TRBJ2-5,.,TGTGCTAGTGGTTTGGGACCTTACGGATACTTC,CASGLGPYGYF
TRBV6-2/TRBV6-3,.,TRBJ2-1,.,TGTGCCAGCAGTTACTCGCACGGGCAACTAAATGAGCAGTTCTTC,CASSYSHGQLNEQFF
TRBV7-6,.,TRBJ2-2,few,TGTGCTAGCAGCTTAAGACAGCAGACCGGGGAGCTGTTTTTT,CASSLRQQTGELFF
TRBV18,TRBD2,TRBJ2-7,few,TGTGCCAGCTCACCACCCGGACTAGCGGGGTCCTACGAGCAGTACTTC,CASSPPGLAGSYEQYF
TRBV6-5,.,TRBJ1-2,.,TGTGCCACCGCACAGAGCCAGGTCGAATATGGCTACACCTTC,CATAQSQVEYGYTF
TRBV7-8,.,TRBJ2-7,.,TGTGCCAGCAGCGTAAGTGGGAAGACCTACGAGCAGTACTTC,CASSVSGKTYEQYF
TRBV14,.,TRBJ2-7,.,TGTGCCAGCAGCCATACAGGGTTCTACTACGAGCAGTACTTC,CASSHTGFYYEQYF
TRBV29-1,TRBD2,TRBJ2-3,.,TGCAGCGTTGATCTAGCGGCTAGCACAGATACGCAGTATTTT,CSVDLAASTDTQYF
TRBV28,TRBD1,TRBJ1-1,few,TGTGCCAGCACCACCGAGACAGGGGGCGTAAGGGAGGCTTTCTTT,CASTTETGGVREAFF
TRBV7-9,.,TRBJ2-1,few,TGTGCCAGCAGCTTAGGGGGGGCGGCGAGGAATGAGCAGTTCTTC,CASSLGGAARNEQFF
TRBV20-1,.,TRBJ1-5,few,TGCAGTGCTAGTTCGGTACAGACCTATAGCAATCAGCCCCAGCATTTT,CSASSVQTYSNQPQHF
TRBV14,.,TRBJ2-3,.,TGTGCCAGCAGGCAGCATAGCACAGATACGCAGTATTTT,CASRQHSTDTQYF
TRBV7-9,.,TRBJ2-3,.,TGTGCCAGCAGCTTCGTCGACGGGACTTTTCTCTCCGATACGCAGTATTTT,CASSFVDGTFLSDTQYF
TRBV28,.,TRBJ1-4,.,TGTGCCAGCAGTCAACCACGGGAGGACCCCGCGGGTGAAAAACTGTTTTTT,CASSQPREDPAGEKLFF